The source of this T cell receptor beta chain is a study of T cells in Graves' hyperthyroidism and ophthalmopathy. About the study: The blood sample was taken at first diagnosis, before treatment began. Study-wide results and caveats: Expanded thyroid clonotypes (above 0.001) were mostly also found in blood.

This CDR3 has 15 residues. V lost 4 bases and J lost 6; bases outside the gene matches: 8. The germline CDR1 and CDR2 sequences are SEHNR and FQNEAQ (reference sequence). This clonotype was observed a few times. The antigen is unknown. Researchers took RNA transcripts and amplified the TCR beta CDR3 regions from them. During a first-round RT-PCR of the TCR CDR3, the HTBI primer set was used. TCRdb reanalysed the multiplex PCR reads using MiXCR and keeps one entry per CDR3 protein. The sample records 650,000 to 700,000 distinct CDR3 sequences, around 16% being singletons. The sequence came from a man between 45 and 60 years old with Graves' hyperthyroidism. Sequencing was carried out using blood. This rearrangement joins TRBV7-9 to TRBJ1-2, with 10 bases identical to TRBD1. The CDR3, as DNA: TGTGCCAGCAGCTCGACAGGGGGCGGACGAGATGGCTACACCTTC. It codes for CASSSTGGGRDGYTF. Full variable domain (remainder filled in from reference TRBV7-9 and TRBJ1-2): DTGVSQNPRHKITKRGQNVTFRCDPISEHNRLYWYRQTLGQGPEFLTYFQNEAQLEKSRLLSDRFSAERPKGSFSTLEIQRTEQGDSAMYLCASSSTGGGRDGYTFGSGTRLTVV.